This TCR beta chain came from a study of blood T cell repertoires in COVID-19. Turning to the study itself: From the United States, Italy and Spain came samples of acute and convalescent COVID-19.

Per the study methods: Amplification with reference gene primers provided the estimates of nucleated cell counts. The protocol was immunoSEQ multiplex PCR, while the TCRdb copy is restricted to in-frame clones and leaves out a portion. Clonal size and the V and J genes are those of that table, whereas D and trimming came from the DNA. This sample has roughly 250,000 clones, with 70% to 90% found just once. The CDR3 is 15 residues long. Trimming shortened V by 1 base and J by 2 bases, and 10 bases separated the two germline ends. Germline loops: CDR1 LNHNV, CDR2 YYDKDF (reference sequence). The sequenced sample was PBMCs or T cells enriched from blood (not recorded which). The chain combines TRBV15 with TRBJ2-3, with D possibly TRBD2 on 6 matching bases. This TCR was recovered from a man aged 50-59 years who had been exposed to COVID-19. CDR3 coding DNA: TGTGCCACCAGCAGAGGCGGGGACCTCACAGATACGCAGTATTTT. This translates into CATSRGGDLTDTQYF.